Below are 11 T cell receptor beta chains sequenced from a single sample in a study of T cell responses to AZD1222 COVID-19 vaccine. Generated by immunoSEQ multiplex PCR, the TCRdb table keeps only in-frame clones and is missing some. Of 90,000 to 120,000 clones in the sample, nearly 90% were seen once. The sequencing used peripheral blood, collected 28 days after the second AZD1222 dose. The receptors were sampled from an adult who received the AZD1222 COVID-19 vaccine.

This rearrangement joins TRBV6-5 to TRBJ1-2; 8 bases line up with TRBD1. CDR3 length: 14 amino acids. The V gene's germline CDR1 is MNHEY and CDR2 SVGAGI. J gave up 6 bases and V 2 bases, and 5 bases lay outside the gene matches. CDR3 bases: TGTGCCAGCAGTTACGAGGGGACAGGACATGGCTACACCTTC. Amino acid sequence: CASSYEGTGHGYTF.

This rearrangement joins TRBV7-9 to TRBJ2-7; no reliable D call. The CDR3 is 14 residues long. V lost 5 bases and J 2 bases, leaving 13 bases between the germline ends. Germline CDR1 is SEHNR and CDR2 is FQNEAQ (reference sequence). CDR3 residues: CASSARTSTYEQYF. CDR3 in DNA: TGTGCCAGCAGCGCTCGGACCTCCACCTACGAGCAGTACTTC.

The chain has TRBV7-2 and TRBJ2-1; TRBD1 is a possible D gene (6 bases). Germline CDR1 and CDR2: SGHTA and FQGNSA. This CDR3 contains 15 residues. V was cut by 5 bases and J by 5 bases, with 16 bases left in between. This CDR3 reads CASSLQGSRDNEQFF. The CDR3 DNA reads as TGTGCCAGCAGCCTACAGGGAAGCAGGGACAATGAGCAGTTCTTC. Looking up the rest from reference TRBV7-2 and TRBJ2-1 gives the full variable domain: GAGVSQSPSNKVTEKGKDVELRCDPISGHTALYWYRQSLGQGLEFLIYFQGNSAPDKSGLPSDRFSAERTGGSVSTLTIQRTQQEDSAVYLCASSLQGSRDNEQFFGPGTRLTVL.

The chain has TRBV5-1 and TRBJ1-4; D not certain. The CDR3 runs 15 residues. CDR1 is SGHRS and CDR2 is YFSETQ in the germline V gene. The V end lost 0 bases, the J end lost 3 bases, and 9 bases lay between the germline ends. CDR3 sequence: CASSLVGFSNEKLFF. CDR3 in DNA: TGCGCCAGCAGCTTGGTTGGGTTTTCTAATGAAAAACTGTTTTTT.

The chain carries TRBV6-5 and TRBJ2-1; D is perhaps TRBD1 or TRBD2 (5 bases each). Germline loops: CDR1 MNHEY, CDR2 SVGAGI. The CDR3 has 14 residues. Between the trimmed V and J ends, which lost 6 bases and 9 bases, there was a span of 18 bases. CDR3 nucleotides: TGTGCCAGCAGGGGGTACGGGGCCGACAGTGAGCAGTTCTTC. This gives the protein CASRGYGADSEQFF.

The rearrangement links TRBV11-1 to TRBJ2-2; tentative D call: TRBD2 (5 bases). V was cut by 3 bases and J by 2 bases, with 13 bases left in between. Germline V CDR1 and CDR2: SGHAT, FQDESV (reference sequence). The CDR3 contains 16 residues. CDR3 region: CASSFSSGSNTGELFF. DNA for the CDR3: TGTGCCAGCAGCTTCTCTTCGGGATCCAACACCGGGGAGCTGTTTTTT.

The V and J genes are TRBV12-3 or TRBV12-4 and TRBJ1-1, with D unclear. The CDR3 runs to 13 residues. V lost 3 bases, J lost 0 bases, and 5 bases lay in between. The DNA for the CDR3 is TGTGCCAGCAGTTTTTCAGTGAACACTGAAGCTTTCTTT. Translated, it gives CASSFSVNTEAFF.

The chain carries TRBV4-3 and TRBJ2-2, with 11 bases matching TRBD1. CDR1 and CDR2 from the germline V gene are LGHNA and YSLEER. The junction had 4 bases not matched to a gene; V was cut back by 4 bases and J by 6 bases. The CDR3 covers 15 residues. The CDR3 region is CASSRGQGVSGELFF. DNA of the CDR3: TGCGCCAGCAGCCGGGGACAGGGGGTCTCCGGGGAGCTGTTTTTT.

The J gene is TRBJ1-3, the V gene TRBV5-1, with a tentative D call TRBD1 (6 bases). The germline V and J ends were trimmed by 2 bases and 0 bases, with 12 bases remaining between them. CDR3 length: 16 amino acids. CDR1 and CDR2 from the germline V gene are SGHRS and YFSETQ. The DNA of the CDR3 is TGCGCCAGCAGCTTTGGCCCAGGGGACTCTGGAAACACCATATATTTT. It codes for CASSFGPGDSGNTIYF. Drawing the rest from reference TRBV5-1 and TRBJ1-3, the complete variable domain is KAGVTQTPRYLIKTRGQQVTLSCSPISGHRSVSWYQQTPGQGLQFLFEYFSETQRNKGNFPGRFSGRQFSNSRSEMNVSTLELGDSALYLCASSFGPGDSGNTIYFGEGSWLTVV.

V usage is TRBV5-6 and J usage is TRBJ1-4, with TRBD1 as a possible D gene (5 bases). The V gene's germline CDR1 is SGHDT and CDR2 YYEEEE. CDR3 length equals 15 residues. With 4 bases removed from V and 6 bases from J, the gap between germline ends came to 16 bases. CDR3 DNA sequence: TGTGCCAGCAGCCAAGGGGCAGACATCTATGAAAAACTGTTTTTT. Amino acids: CASSQGADIYEKLFF.

This chain links TRBV7-9 with TRBJ1-1; 7 bases match TRBD1. Germline trimming cut 4 bases from V and 4 bases from J; bases unmatched to any gene: 6. The germline gives CDR1 SEHNR, CDR2 FQNEAQ (reference sequence). The CDR3 contains 14 residues. The CDR3 nucleotides read TGTGCCAGCAGCTCGTCAGGGGGAGGCACTGAAGCTTTCTTT. The encoded protein is CASSSSGGGTEAFF.